This T cell receptor beta chain was recorded in a study of radiation and T cells in renal cell carcinoma. This clone appeared once. Its antigen is currently unknown. Some clones are missing from TCRdb's copy, which holds only in-frame ones; the method was immunoSEQ multiplex PCR. The table has 60,000 to 75,000 clones, over 65% seen once. Findings of the study overall: Top tumor clonotypes rose in blood 2 weeks post-radiation, then contracted.

V lost 10 bases and J lost 6, with 19 bases in between. Germline loops: CDR1 MNHEY, CDR2 SMNVEV (reference sequence). There are 13 residues in the CDR3. The time point here: blood 4 weeks post-SBRT, at nephrectomy. Stated treatment: 15 Gy SBRT to primary tumor, nephrectomy 4 weeks later. Nephrectomy followed 15 Gy stereotactic body radiation by 4 weeks. Radiation-treated patients gave blood at baseline, week 2 and week 4. The tumor was a clear cell renal cell carcinoma. The rearrangement uses TRBV27 and TRBJ2-7, with D perhaps being TRBD1 or TRBD2 (5 bases each). The sequences come from blood, collected from a patient whose treatment included radiotherapy and nephrectomy. This receptor was identified in a man aged 55 to 69 with renal cell carcinoma. CDR3 bases: TGTGCCACTTCGGGACCAAGTTTCTCCGAGCAGTACTTC. This sequence encodes CATSGPSFSEQYF.